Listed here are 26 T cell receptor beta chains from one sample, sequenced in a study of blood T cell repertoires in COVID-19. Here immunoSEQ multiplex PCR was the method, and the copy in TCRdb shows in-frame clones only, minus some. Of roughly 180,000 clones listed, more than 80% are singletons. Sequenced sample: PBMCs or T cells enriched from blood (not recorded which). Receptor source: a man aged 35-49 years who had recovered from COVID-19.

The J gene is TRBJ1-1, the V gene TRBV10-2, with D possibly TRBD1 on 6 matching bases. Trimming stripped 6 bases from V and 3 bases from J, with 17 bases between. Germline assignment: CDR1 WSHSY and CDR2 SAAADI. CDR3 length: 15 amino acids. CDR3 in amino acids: CASRFEGGGHTEAFF. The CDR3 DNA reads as TGCGCCAGCAGGTTCGAGGGGGGAGGGCACACTGAAGCTTTCTTT.

The CDR3 spells CAWSGSKPGNTIYF. The CDR3 coding sequence is TGTGCCTGGAGCGGTTCCAAGCCGGGAAACACCATATATTTT. The V gene is TRBV30, the J gene TRBJ1-3; D is uncertain. V lost 3 bases to trimming and J lost 4 bases, with 13 bases between them. CDR3 length equals 14 residues. Looked up from germline, CDR1 is GTSNPN and CDR2 is SVGIG (reference sequence).

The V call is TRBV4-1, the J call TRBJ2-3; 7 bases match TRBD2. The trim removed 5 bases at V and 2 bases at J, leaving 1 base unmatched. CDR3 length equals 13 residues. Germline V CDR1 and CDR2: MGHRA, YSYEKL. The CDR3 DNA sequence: TGCGCCAGCAGCGAGCGGGACACAGATACGCAGTATTTT. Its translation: CASSERDTDTQYF.

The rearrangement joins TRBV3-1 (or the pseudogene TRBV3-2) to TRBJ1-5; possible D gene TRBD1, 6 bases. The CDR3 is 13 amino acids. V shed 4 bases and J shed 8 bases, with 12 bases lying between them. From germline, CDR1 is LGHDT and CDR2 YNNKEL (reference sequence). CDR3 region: CASSRGTTEPQHF. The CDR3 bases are TGTGCCAGCAGCCGGGGGACAACCGAGCCCCAGCATTTT.

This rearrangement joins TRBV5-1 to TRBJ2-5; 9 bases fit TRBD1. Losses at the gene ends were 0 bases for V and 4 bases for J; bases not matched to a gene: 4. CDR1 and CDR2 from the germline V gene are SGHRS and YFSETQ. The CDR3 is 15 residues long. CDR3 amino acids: CASSLGDRAPETQYF. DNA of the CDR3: TGCGCCAGCAGCTTGGGGGACAGGGCCCCAGAGACCCAGTACTTC. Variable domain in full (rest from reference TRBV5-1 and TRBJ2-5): KAGVTQTPRYLIKTRGQQVTLSCSPISGHRSVSWYQQTPGQGLQFLFEYFSETQRNKGNFPGRFSGRQFSNSRSEMNVSTLELGDSALYLCASSLGDRAPETQYFGPGTRLLVL.

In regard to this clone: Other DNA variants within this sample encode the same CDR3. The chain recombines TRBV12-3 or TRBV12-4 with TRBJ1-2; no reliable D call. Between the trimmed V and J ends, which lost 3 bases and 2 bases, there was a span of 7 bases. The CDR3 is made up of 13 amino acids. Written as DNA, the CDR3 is TGTGCCAGCAGTTTGGCGGGAAACTATGGCTACACCTTC. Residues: CASSLAGNYGYTF.

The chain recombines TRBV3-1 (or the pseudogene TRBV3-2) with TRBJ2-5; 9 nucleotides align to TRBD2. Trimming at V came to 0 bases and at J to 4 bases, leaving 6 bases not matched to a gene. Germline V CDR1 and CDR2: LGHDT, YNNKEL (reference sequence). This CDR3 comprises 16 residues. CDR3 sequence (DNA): TGTGCCAGCAGCCAAGATCTTCAAGCGGGGGGAGAGACCCAGTACTTC. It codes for CASSQDLQAGGETQYF.

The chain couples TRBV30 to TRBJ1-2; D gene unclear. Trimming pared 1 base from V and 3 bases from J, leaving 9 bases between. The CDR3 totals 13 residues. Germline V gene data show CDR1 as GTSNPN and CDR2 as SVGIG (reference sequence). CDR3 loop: CAWSGGLDYGYTF. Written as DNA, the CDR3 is TGTGCCTGGAGTGGAGGTCTTGACTATGGCTACACCTTC.

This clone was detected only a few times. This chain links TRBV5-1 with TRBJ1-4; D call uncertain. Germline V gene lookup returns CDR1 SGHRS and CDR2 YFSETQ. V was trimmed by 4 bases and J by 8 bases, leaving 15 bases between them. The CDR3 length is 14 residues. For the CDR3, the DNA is TGCGCCAGCAGCCCCGGCGGGGTGAGCGAAAAACTGTTTTTT. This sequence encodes CASSPGGVSEKLFF.

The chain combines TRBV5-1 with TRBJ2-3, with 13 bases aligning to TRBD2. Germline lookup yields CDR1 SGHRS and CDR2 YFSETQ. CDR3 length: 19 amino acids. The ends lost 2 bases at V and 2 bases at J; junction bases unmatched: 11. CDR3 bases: TGCGCCAGCAGCTTTACGTTCCGGACTAGCGGGAGTGTCACAGATACGCAGTATTTT. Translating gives CASSFTFRTSGSVTDTQYF.

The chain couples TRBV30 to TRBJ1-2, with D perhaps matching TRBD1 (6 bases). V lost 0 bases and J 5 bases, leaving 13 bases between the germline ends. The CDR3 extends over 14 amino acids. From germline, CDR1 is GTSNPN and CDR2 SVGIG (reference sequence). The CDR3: CAWSVDSQGYGYTF. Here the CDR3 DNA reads TGTGCCTGGAGTGTAGACAGTCAGGGGTATGGCTACACCTTC.

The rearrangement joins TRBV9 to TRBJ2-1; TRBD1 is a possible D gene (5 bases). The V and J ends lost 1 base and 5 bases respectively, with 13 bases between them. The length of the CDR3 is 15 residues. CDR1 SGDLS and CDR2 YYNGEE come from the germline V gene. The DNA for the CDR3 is TGTGCCAGCAGCGTATCCCAGGGATTCAACAATGAGCAGTTCTTC. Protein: CASSVSQGFNNEQFF.

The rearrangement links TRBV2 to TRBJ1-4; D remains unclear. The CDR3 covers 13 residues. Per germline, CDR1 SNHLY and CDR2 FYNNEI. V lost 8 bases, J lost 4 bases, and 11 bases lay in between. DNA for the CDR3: TGTGCCAGCCGAAGAGATTATAATGAAAAACTGTTTTTT. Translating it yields CASRRDYNEKLFF.

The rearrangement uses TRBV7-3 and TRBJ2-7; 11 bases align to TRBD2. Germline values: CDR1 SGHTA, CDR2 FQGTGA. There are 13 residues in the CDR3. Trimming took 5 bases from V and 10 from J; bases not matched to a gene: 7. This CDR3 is CASSTHSGGAQYF. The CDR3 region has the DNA TGTGCCAGCAGCACCCATAGCGGGGGGGCCCAGTACTTC.

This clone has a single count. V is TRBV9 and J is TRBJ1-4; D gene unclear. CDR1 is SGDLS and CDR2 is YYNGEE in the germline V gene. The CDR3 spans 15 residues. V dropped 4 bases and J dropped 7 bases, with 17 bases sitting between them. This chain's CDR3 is CASSPHLAGSEKLFF. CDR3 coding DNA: TGTGCCAGCAGCCCCCACTTGGCGGGGAGTGAAAAACTGTTTTTT.

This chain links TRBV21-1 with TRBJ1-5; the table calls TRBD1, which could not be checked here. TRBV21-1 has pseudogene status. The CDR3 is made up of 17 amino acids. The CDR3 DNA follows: TGTGCCAGCAGCAAAGGAATCCAGACAGGCCTCGGTCAGCCCCAGCATTTT. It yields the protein CASSKGIQTGLGQPQHF.

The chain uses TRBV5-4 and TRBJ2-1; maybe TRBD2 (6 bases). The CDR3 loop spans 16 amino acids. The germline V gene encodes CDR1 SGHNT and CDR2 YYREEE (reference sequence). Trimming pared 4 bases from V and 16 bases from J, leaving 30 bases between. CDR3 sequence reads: CASSHPSGRGGLGIFF. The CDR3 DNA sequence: TGTGCCAGCAGCCACCCCTCGGGGCGGGGAGGCCTTGGTATATTCTTC.

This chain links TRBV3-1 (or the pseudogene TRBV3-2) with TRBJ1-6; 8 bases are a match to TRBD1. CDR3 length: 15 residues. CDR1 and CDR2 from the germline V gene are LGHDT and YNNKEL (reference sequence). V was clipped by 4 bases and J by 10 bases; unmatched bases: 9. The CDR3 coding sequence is TGTGCCAGCAGCCCCGCCGGACAGGGTGACTCACCCCTCCACTTT. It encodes CASSPAGQGDSPLHF.

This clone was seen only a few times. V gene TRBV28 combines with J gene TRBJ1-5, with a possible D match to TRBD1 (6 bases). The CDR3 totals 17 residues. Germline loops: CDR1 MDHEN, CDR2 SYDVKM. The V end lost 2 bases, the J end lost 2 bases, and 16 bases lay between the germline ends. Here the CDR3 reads CASSLTPGANGNQPQHF. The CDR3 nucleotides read TGTGCCAGCAGTTTAACGCCAGGGGCGAATGGCAATCAGCCCCAGCATTTT. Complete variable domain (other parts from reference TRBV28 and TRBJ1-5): DVKVTQSSRYLVKRTGEKVFLECVQDMDHENMFWYRQDPGLGLRLIYFSYDVKMKEKGDIPEGYSVSREKKERFSLILESASTNQTSMYLCASSLTPGANGNQPQHFGDGTRLSIL.

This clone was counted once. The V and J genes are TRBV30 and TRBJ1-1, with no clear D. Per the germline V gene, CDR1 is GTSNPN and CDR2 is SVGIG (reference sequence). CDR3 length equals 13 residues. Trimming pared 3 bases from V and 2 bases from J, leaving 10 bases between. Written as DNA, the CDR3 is TGTGCCTGGAGAATTTGGAGAAACACTGAAGCTTTCTTT. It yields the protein CAWRIWRNTEAFF. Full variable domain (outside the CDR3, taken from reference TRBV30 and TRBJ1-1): SQTIHQWPATLVQPVGSPLSLECTVEGTSNPNLYWYRQAAGRGLQLLFYSVGIGQISSEVPQNLSASRPQDRQFILSSKKLLLSDSGFYLCAWRIWRNTEAFFGQGTRLTVV.

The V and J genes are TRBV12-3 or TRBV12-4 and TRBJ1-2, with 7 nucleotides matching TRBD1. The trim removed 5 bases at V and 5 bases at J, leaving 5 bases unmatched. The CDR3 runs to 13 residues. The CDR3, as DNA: TGTGCCAGCAGTCCAGGGGGACGATATGGCTACACCTTC. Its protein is CASSPGGRYGYTF.

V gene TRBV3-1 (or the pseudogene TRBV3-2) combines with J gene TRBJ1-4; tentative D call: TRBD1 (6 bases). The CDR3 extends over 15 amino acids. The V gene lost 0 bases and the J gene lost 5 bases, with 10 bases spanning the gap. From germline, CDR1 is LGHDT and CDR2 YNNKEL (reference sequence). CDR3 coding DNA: TGTGCCAGCAGCCAAGATACAGGGCTAAATGAAAAACTGTTTTTT. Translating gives CASSQDTGLNEKLFF.

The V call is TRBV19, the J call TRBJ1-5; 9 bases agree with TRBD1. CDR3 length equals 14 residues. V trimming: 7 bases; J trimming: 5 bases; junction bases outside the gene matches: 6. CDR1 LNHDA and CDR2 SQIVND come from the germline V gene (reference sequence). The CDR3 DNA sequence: TGTGCCAGTATCGAACAGGGGGCGCATCAGCCCCAGCATTTT. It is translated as CASIEQGAHQPQHF.

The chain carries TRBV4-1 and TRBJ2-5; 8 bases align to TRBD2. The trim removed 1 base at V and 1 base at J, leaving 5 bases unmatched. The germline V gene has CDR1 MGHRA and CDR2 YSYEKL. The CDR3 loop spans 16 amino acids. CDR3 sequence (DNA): TGCGCCAGCAGCCAAGGGTATCTAGCGGGCCAAGAGACCCAGTACTTC. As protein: CASSQGYLAGQETQYF.

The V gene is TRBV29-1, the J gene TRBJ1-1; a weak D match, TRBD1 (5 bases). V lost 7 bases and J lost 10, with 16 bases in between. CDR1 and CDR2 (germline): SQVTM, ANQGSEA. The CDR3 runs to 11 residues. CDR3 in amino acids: CSAEGRVSAFF. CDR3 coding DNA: TGCAGCGCTGAGGGGAGGGTTTCAGCTTTCTTT.

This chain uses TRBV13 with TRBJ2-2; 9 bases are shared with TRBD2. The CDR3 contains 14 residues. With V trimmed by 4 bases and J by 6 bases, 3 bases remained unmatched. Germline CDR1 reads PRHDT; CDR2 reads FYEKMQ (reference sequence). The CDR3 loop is CASSSGLAPGELFF. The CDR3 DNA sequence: TGTGCCAGCAGCTCGGGACTAGCACCCGGGGAGCTGTTTTTT.